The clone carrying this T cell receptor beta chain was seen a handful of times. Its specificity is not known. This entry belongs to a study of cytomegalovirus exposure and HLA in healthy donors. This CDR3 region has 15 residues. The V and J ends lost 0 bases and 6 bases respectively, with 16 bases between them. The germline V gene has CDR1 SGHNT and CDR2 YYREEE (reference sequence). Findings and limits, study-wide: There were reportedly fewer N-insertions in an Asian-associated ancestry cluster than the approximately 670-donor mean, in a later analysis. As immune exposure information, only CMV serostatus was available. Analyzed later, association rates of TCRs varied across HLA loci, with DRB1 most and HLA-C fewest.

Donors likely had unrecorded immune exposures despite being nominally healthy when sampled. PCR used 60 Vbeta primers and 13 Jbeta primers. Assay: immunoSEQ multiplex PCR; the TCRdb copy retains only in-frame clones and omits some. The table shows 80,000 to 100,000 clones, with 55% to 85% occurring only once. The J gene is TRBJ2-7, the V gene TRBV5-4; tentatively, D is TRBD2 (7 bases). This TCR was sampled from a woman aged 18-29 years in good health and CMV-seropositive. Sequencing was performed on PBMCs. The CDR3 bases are TGTGCCAGCAGCTTGGTGGCGGGGGCTGTTGGCGAGCAGTACTTC. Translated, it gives CASSLVAGAVGEQYF.